The T cell receptor (beta chain) under discussion was sequenced for a study of cytomegalovirus exposure and HLA in healthy donors. The overall study: One earlier analysis, a look at about 179 million T cells, found almost 120 million unique TCR beta sequences.

With 60 Vbeta and 13 Jbeta primers, the PCR was carried out. Measured with immunoSEQ multiplex PCR; TCRdb has only the in-frame clones, and not every one. Among about 98,000 clones listed, roughly two thirds were seen once. This CDR3 is built from 11 residues. Germline CDR1 SGHTA, CDR2 FQGNSA. Between the trimmed V and J ends, which lost 4 bases and 2 bases, there was a span of 2 bases. This clonotype originated in a female donor in good health and CMV-seronegative. The genes are TRBV7-2 and TRBJ2-5; D unclear. Sequenced material: PBMCs. The DNA of the CDR3 is TGTGCCAGCAGCTCACAAGAGACCCAGTACTTC. This translates into CASSSQETQYF.